This T cell receptor (beta chain) was retrieved from a study of blood T cell repertoires in COVID-19. Study summary: Some COVID-19 samples were acute and others convalescent; all came from the United States, Italy and Spain. PBMCs, B-cell-depleted T cells, or T cells were the source of the cDNA or gDNA that made up the material.

Authors' analysis steps: Estimates of nucleated cell counts were drawn from the amplification of reference gene primers. The protocol was immunoSEQ multiplex PCR, while the TCRdb copy is restricted to in-frame clones and leaves out a portion. V, J and clone size were drawn from that table, and D and trimming were deduced from the DNA. The sample includes tens of thousands of clones, approximately 90% of them seen just once. Germline lookup yields CDR1 MNHNY and CDR2 SVGAGI (reference sequence). The CDR3 loop spans 14 amino acids. With V trimmed by 4 bases and J by 5 bases, 3 bases remained unmatched.

This rearrangement joins TRBV6-6 to TRBJ2-1; TRBD1 matches 9 bases. Input material: peripheral blood. The TCR sequence derives from a man aged 30 to 39 with acute or convalescent COVID-19. The CDR3 spells CASSSGTGNNEQFF. The DNA of the CDR3 is TGTGCCAGCAGTTCCGGGACAGGGAACAATGAGCAGTTCTTC.